This T cell receptor beta chain was documented in a study of T cells in Graves' hyperthyroidism and ophthalmopathy. Findings of the study overall: Most thyroid clonotypes with frequency above 0.001 were detected in blood.

Germline V CDR1 and CDR2: SGHNT, YENEEA. V was pared by 4 bases and J by 1 base, with 2 bases of the junction left unmatched. This CDR3 has 16 residues. RNA transcripts provided the source from which TCR beta CDR3 regions were amplified. The TCR CDR3 was amplified in a first-round RT-PCR using the HTBI primer set. One entry per CDR3 protein results from TCRdb running MiXCR on the multiplex PCR reads. The sample has hundreds of thousands of distinct CDR3 sequences; over 15% are singletons. The sample holds many counts of this clonotype. What it recognizes is unknown. Sequences were obtained from blood. This chain joins TRBV11-3 and TRBJ2-3, with 13 bases lining up with TRBD2. The clonotype originates from a woman between 18 and 29 years old with Graves' hyperthyroidism. CDR3 in DNA: TGTGCCAGCAGCTCCGGGACTAGCGGGGGCACAGATACGCAGTATTTT. Its protein product is CASSSGTSGGTDTQYF.